This T cell receptor (beta chain) was sequenced in a study of shared clonotypes between healthy human individuals. Some clones are missing from TCRdb's copy, which holds only in-frame ones; the method was immunoSEQ multiplex PCR. The sample records a few million clones, about 92% being singletons. The study, taken as a whole, reports: Estimated clonotype richness was generally higher in naive than memory subsets.

The ends lost 4 bases at V and 10 bases at J; junction bases unmatched: 13. Germline loops: CDR1 SGHDT, CDR2 YYEEEE. The CDR3 extends over 16 amino acids. Of note for this clone: Its antigen is still unknown.

The V call is TRBV5-6, the J call TRBJ2-1; 11 bases agree with TRBD2. Sequences were obtained from naive CD4+ T cells from PBMCs. Stated subset: CD45RA+ positively selected. This receptor was taken from a man between 18 and 29 years old in good health. Some clones in this sample may be carry-over from other donors' samples. CDR3 region: CASSQDVTSGRREQFF. CDR3 sequence (DNA): TGTGCCAGCAGCCAGGACGTAACTAGCGGGAGAAGGGAGCAGTTCTTC.